This entry describes one T cell receptor beta chain. V was trimmed by 0 bases and J by 2 bases, leaving 19 bases between them. This CDR3 is 18 amino acids long. Germline V gene data show CDR1 as MNHEY and CDR2 as SVGEGT. The data were taken from a study of blood T cell repertoires in COVID-19. About the study: The United States, Italy and Spain were the sources of the acute and convalescent COVID-19 samples. PBMCs, B-cell-depleted T cells, or T cells provided the cDNA or gDNA that made up the material.

In the original processing: Estimated nucleated cell counts came from reference gene primer amplification. Method: immunoSEQ multiplex PCR; TCRdb's copy keeps in-frame clones and lacks some. For V, J and clone size, that table is used; D and trimming come from the DNA. The table shows 75,000 to 100,000 clones, with 82% occurring only once. Sequenced: peripheral blood. The gene calls are TRBV6-2 or TRBV6-3 and TRBJ2-5; perhaps TRBD1 as D (5 bases). This receptor was obtained from a man aged 45-60 years with active or convalescent COVID-19. The CDR3 DNA reads TGTGCCAGCAGTTACTCGAGATTGGGGCGCGAGTTACAAGAGACCCAGTACTTC. Translating gives CASSYSRLGRELQETQYF.